This T cell receptor beta chain derives from a study of shared T cell receptors in the human thymus. Germline assignment: CDR1 MGHRA and CDR2 YSYEKL. V was pared by 3 bases and J by 3 bases, with 12 bases between. This CDR3 is built from 14 residues. This clone was detected only once. Only in-frame clones appear in the TCRdb table, and some are missing; sequencing was by immunoSEQ multiplex PCR. The data contain 500,000 to 550,000 clones, 70% to 80% of them singletons. This sample was also put to use in a study of human thymus T cells.

The genes are TRBV4-1 and TRBJ2-7; no definite D call. The sample comprised thymocytes. This receptor was taken from a boy under three years old with a congenital heart defect. CDR3 residues: CASSHQDSDYEQYF. The DNA for the CDR3 is TGCGCCAGCAGCCACCAAGACTCGGACTACGAGCAGTACTTC.